This T cell receptor (beta chain) originates from a study of molecular identifiers for immune sequencing clone quantification. Points from the study as a whole: Clones carrying above 20 RNA copies accounted for over 97% of effector molecules, under 1% in naive cells.

Libraries from naive CD8 cells were generated from 20,000 to 1,000,000 sorted cells (with 10%, 30% or 50% RNA). Looked up from germline, CDR1 is MGHRA and CDR2 is YSYEKL. The length of the CDR3 is 15 residues. V lost 4 bases to trimming and J lost 5 bases, with 18 bases between them. From the PCR reads, TCRdb called clonotypes with MiXCR, one entry per CDR3 protein. The sample carries a few hundred thousand distinct CDR3 sequences, roughly 24% recorded once. This clonotype was recorded only once. Its antigen is unknown. The J gene is TRBJ2-7, the V gene TRBV4-1; no definite D call. Sequencing was done on a sample of naive CD8+ T cells from blood, with Jurkat cell RNA spiked in. Noted subset: FACS-sorted CD8+CD4-CCR7+CD45RA+ naive T cells. The source is a human donor in good health. Some libraries in this study had Jurkat cell RNA spiked in. The CDR3 region is CASSPRIGETHEQYF. The CDR3 DNA sequence: TGCGCCAGCAGCCCAAGAATAGGTGAGACCCACGAGCAGTACTTC.